The clone carrying this TCR beta chain was detected a few times. This sample is drawn from a study of cytomegalovirus exposure and HLA in healthy donors. Researchers ran the PCR with 60 Vbeta and 13 Jbeta primers. Data came from immunoSEQ multiplex PCR; TCRdb stores just in-frame clones and leaves some out. The sample has approximately 110,000 clones, roughly 68% seen once. Germline V gives CDR1 MNHNY, CDR2 SVGAGI (reference sequence). The V and J ends lost 0 bases and 7 bases respectively, with 12 bases between them. The CDR3 spans 15 residues. V is TRBV6-6 and J is TRBJ1-4; D uncertain. The sample was PBMCs. This TCR derives from a woman in her forties or fifties in good health and CMV-seropositive. The CDR3 coding sequence is TGTGCCAGCAGTTACTCCTCGGGTGGTAGTGAAAAACTGTTTTTT. This codes for CASSYSSGGSEKLFF.